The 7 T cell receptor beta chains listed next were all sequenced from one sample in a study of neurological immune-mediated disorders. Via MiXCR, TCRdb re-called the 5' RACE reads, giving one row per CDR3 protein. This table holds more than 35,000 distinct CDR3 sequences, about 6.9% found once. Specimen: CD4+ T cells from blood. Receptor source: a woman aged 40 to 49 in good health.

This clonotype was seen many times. CDR3 nucleotides: TGCAGTGCTCAAGCGGGAGGAGACGAGCAGTACTTC. Encoded protein: CSAQAGGDEQYF. The chain links TRBV20-1 to TRBJ2-7; 9 bases agree with TRBD2. Trimming at V came to 5 bases and at J to 5 bases, leaving 4 bases not matched to a gene. The CDR3 has 12 residues. In germline, CDR1 is DFQATT, CDR2 SNEGSKA (reference sequence).

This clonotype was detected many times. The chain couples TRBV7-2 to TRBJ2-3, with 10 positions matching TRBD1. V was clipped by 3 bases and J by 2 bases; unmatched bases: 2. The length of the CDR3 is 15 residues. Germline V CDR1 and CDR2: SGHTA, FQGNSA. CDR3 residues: CASSLDRGNTDTQYF. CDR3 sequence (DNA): TGTGCCAGCAGCTTGGACAGGGGGAACACAGATACGCAGTATTTT.

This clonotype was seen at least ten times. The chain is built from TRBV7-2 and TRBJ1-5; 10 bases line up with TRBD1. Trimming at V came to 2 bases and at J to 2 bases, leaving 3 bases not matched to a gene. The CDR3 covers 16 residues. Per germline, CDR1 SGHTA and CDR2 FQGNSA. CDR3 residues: CASSLTGTGGNQPQHF. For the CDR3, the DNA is TGTGCCAGCAGCTTAACCGGGACAGGGGGCAATCAGCCCCAGCATTTT. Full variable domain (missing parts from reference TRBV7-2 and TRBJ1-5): GAGVSQSPSNKVTEKGKDVELRCDPISGHTALYWYRQSLGQGLEFLIYFQGNSAPDKSGLPSDRFSAERTGGSVSTLTIQRTQQEDSAVYLCASSLTGTGGNQPQHFGDGTRLSIL.

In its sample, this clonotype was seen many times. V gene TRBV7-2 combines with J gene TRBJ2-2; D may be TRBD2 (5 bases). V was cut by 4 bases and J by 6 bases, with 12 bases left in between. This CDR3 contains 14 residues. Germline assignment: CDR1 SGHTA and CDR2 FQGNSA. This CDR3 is CASSSEGGPGELFF. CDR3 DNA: TGTGCCAGCAGCTCAGAGGGCGGGCCCGGGGAGCTGTTTTTT.

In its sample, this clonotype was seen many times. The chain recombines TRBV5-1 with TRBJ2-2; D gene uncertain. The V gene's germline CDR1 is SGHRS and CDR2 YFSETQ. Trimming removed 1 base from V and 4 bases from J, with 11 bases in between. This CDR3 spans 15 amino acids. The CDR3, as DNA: TGCGCCAGCAGCTTGAAGGGCAGCCCCACCGGGGAGCTGTTTTTT. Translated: CASSLKGSPTGELFF.

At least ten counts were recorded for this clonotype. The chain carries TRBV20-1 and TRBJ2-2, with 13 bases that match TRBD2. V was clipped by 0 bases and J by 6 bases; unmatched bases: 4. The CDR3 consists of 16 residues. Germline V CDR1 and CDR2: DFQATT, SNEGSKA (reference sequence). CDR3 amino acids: CSARDWGLAGSGELFF. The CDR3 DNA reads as TGCAGTGCTAGAGATTGGGGACTAGCGGGGTCCGGGGAGCTGTTTTTT.

CDR3 DNA: TGTGCCAGCAGCTTATCGTCGAAGTCTGAAGCTTTCTTT. The encoded protein is CASSLSSKSEAFF. This chain joins TRBV7-9 and TRBJ1-1; no reliable D call. Germline CDR1 reads SEHNR; CDR2 reads FQNEAQ (reference sequence). The CDR3 sequence is 13 residues long. V dropped 2 bases and J dropped 6 bases, with 10 bases sitting between them.